These 27 T cell receptor beta chains share one sample of origin, sequenced in a study of cytomegalovirus exposure and HLA in healthy donors. PCR amplification relied on 60 Vbeta primers (plus 13 Jbeta primers). Only in-frame clones appear in the TCRdb table, and some are missing; sequencing was by immunoSEQ multiplex PCR. The profile shows around 99,000 clones, 65% to 85% of them singletons. The source material was PBMCs. Receptor source: a man younger than 35 in good health and CMV-seronegative.

The chain combines TRBV9 with TRBJ1-2; 7 positions match TRBD1. Losses at the gene ends were 4 bases for V and 0 bases for J; bases not matched to a gene: 12. The CDR3 loop spans 17 amino acids. CDR1 and CDR2 from the germline V gene are SGDLS and YYNGEE. CDR3: CASSPRDSIISNYGYTF. The CDR3, as DNA: TGTGCCAGCAGCCCCCGGGACAGTATCATTTCTAACTATGGCTACACCTTC.

The chain couples TRBV5-6 to TRBJ2-5; 7 bases agree with TRBD1. The V and J ends lost 3 bases and 2 bases, in that order; junction bases with no gene match: 1. The CDR3 covers 13 residues. Germline V CDR1 and CDR2: SGHDT, YYEEEE. The DNA of the CDR3 is TGTGCCAGCAGCTCGGACAGGCAAGAGACCCAGTACTTC. Residues: CASSSDRQETQYF.

This clone was observed once. This chain joins TRBV4-2 and TRBJ2-5; D is unclear. The CDR3 extends over 12 amino acids. Germline lookup yields CDR1 LGHNA and CDR2 YNFKEQ. Between the trimmed V and J ends, which lost 0 bases and 5 bases, there was a span of 4 bases. The DNA for the CDR3 is TGTGCCAGCAGCCAAGATCCGGAGACCCAGTACTTC. Translated, it gives CASSQDPETQYF.

The rearrangement joins TRBV27 to TRBJ2-3; 11 bases map to TRBD2. With 4 bases clipped from V and 7 bases from J, the junction kept 7 bases outside the gene matches. Per the germline V gene, CDR1 is MNHEY and CDR2 is SMNVEV (reference sequence). This CDR3 spans 15 amino acids. DNA of the CDR3: TGTGCCAGCAGTTCGCAACTAGCGGGGGTTCATACGCAGTATTTT. It translates to CASSSQLAGVHTQYF.

The chain carries TRBV7-2 and TRBJ2-5; D possibly corresponds to TRBD1 (6 bases). Trimming shortened V by 6 bases and J by 2 bases, and 10 bases separated the two germline ends. Germline V gene data show CDR1 as SGHTA and CDR2 as FQGNSA. The CDR3 totals 13 residues. In DNA, the CDR3 is TGTGCCAGCAGAGTAGGGGGACAAGAGACCCAGTACTTC. This sequence encodes CASRVGGQETQYF. Combining the CDR3 with reference TRBV7-2 and TRBJ2-5 gives the whole variable domain GAGVSQSPSNKVTEKGKDVELRCDPISGHTALYWYRQSLGQGLEFLIYFQGNSAPDKSGLPSDRFSAERTGGSVSTLTIQRTQQEDSAVYLCASRVGGQETQYFGPGTRLLVL.

The chain is built from TRBV6-5 and TRBJ1-1; tentative D call: TRBD1 (5 bases). Germline loops: CDR1 MNHEY, CDR2 SVGAGI. The CDR3 extends over 15 amino acids. Trimming left V 5 bases short and J 0 bases short, with 13 bases between. The CDR3 coding sequence is TGTGCCAGCAGTACAGGCGACTTTATGAACACTGAAGCTTTCTTT. Protein: CASSTGDFMNTEAFF.

The chain links TRBV19 to TRBJ2-7, with 10 bases identical to TRBD2. The CDR3 runs to 15 residues. V shed 1 base, J shed 4 bases, and the junction held 4 bases outside the gene matches. CDR1 and CDR2 (germline): LNHDA, SQIVND (reference sequence). CDR3 DNA sequence: TGTGCCAGTAGTATAGGAGCTAGCGGGGGATACGAGCAGTACTTC. Translated, it gives CASSIGASGGYEQYF. Together with reference TRBV19 and TRBJ2-7, the CDR3 gives the full variable domain: DGGITQSPKYLFRKEGQNVTLSCEQNLNHDAMYWYRQDPGQGLRLIYYSQIVNDFQKGDIAEGYSVSREKKESFPLTVTSAQKNPTAFYLCASSIGASGGYEQYFGPGTRLTVT.

V and J are TRBV4-1 and TRBJ1-2, with D possibly being TRBD1 (5 bases). Trimming took off 1 base at V and 6 bases at J, with 6 bases between the two ends. The CDR3 loop spans 12 amino acids. Germline-derived CDR1 and CDR2 are MGHRA and YSYEKL. As DNA, the CDR3 is TGCGCCAGCAGCCAAGGGACACATGGCTACACCTTC. Residues: CASSQGTHGYTF.

This clone appeared a few times. This chain uses TRBV13 with TRBJ2-7, with a tentative D call TRBD2 (5 bases). This CDR3 region has 12 residues. The V gene's germline CDR1 is PRHDT and CDR2 FYEKMQ (reference sequence). Between the trimmed V and J ends, which lost 6 bases and 5 bases, there was a span of 11 bases. CDR3 in amino acids: CASRRLAHEQYF. The CDR3 DNA reads as TGTGCCAGCAGACGGCTAGCCCACGAGCAGTACTTC.

In DNA, the CDR3 is TGTGCCAGCAGTGAACCCGGGGGGTGGAACATTCAGTACTTC. The encoded protein is CASSEPGGWNIQYF. The V gene is TRBV6-1, the J gene TRBJ2-4; 7 nucleotides match TRBD2. J gave up 7 bases and V 2 bases, and 5 bases lay outside the gene matches. The CDR3 contains 14 residues. In germline, CDR1 is MNHNS, CDR2 SASEGT.

This clone showed up just once. DNA for the CDR3: TGTGCCAGCAGCGCCGACAGGATCAATTCACCCCTCCACTTT. This sequence encodes CASSADRINSPLHF. This chain joins TRBV9 and TRBJ1-6; weak D call: TRBD1 (6 bases). Deletions cut 3 bases from V and 7 bases from J, with 11 bases between. The V gene's germline CDR1 is SGDLS and CDR2 YYNGEE. The CDR3 spans 14 residues.

This chain joins TRBV14 and TRBJ2-1; D is unclear. Germline CDR1 is SGHDN and CDR2 is FVKESK. The ends were cut back, 2 bases at V and 0 bases at J, with 8 bases in the middle. This CDR3 has 15 amino acids. Here the CDR3 DNA reads TGTGCCAGCAGCCAACCTACCAACTCCTACAATGAGCAGTTCTTC. Residues: CASSQPTNSYNEQFF.

The CDR3 DNA reads TGTGCCAGCAGCTTAGCGGACGGAGCGGGCGAGCAGTACTTC. Translating gives CASSLADGAGEQYF. The chain employs TRBV7-2 and TRBJ2-7; D might be TRBD2 (6 bases). This CDR3 is 14 amino acids long. Trimming stripped 0 bases from V and 6 bases from J, with 12 bases between. Germline V CDR1 and CDR2: SGHTA, FQGNSA.

This clone turned up a few times. The V call is TRBV6-6, the J call TRBJ1-1; possibly TRBD1 for D (5 bases). The CDR3 length is 16 residues. With 6 bases removed from V and 4 bases from J, the gap between germline ends came to 21 bases. From germline, CDR1 is MNHNY and CDR2 SVGAGI (reference sequence). CDR3 sequence: CASRPLGGGRGTEAFF. The DNA of the CDR3 is TGTGCCAGCAGACCCCTTGGCGGAGGGAGGGGCACTGAAGCTTTCTTT.

This clone was seen only a few times. The chain uses TRBV13 and TRBJ2-3, with 12 bases matching TRBD1. Germline trimming cut 1 base from V and 4 bases from J; bases unmatched to any gene: 15. The CDR3 has 20 amino acids. Germline V lookup: CDR1 PRHDT, CDR2 FYEKMQ (reference sequence). CDR3 sequence reads: CASSLDWAPGTGGEPDTQYF. Written as DNA, the CDR3 is TGTGCCAGCAGCTTAGATTGGGCCCCTGGGACAGGGGGCGAACCAGATACGCAGTATTTT.

The count of this clone is one. The genes are TRBV10-3 and TRBJ2-1, with 9 bases matching TRBD2. Per the germline V gene, CDR1 is ENHRY and CDR2 is SYGVKD. The length of the CDR3 is 15 residues. Losses at the gene ends were 2 bases for V and 6 bases for J; bases not matched to a gene: 5. The CDR3 nucleotides are TGTGCCATCAGTGAGAGCGGGGGGTTGGGCAATGAGCAGTTCTTC. Amino acid sequence: CAISESGGLGNEQFF.

The chain links TRBV7-9 to TRBJ2-6; D ambiguous. This CDR3 has 13 amino acids. The V and J ends lost 5 bases and 2 bases respectively, with 4 bases between them. Germline values: CDR1 SEHNR, CDR2 FQNEAQ (reference sequence). CDR3 coding DNA: TGTGCCAGCAGCCGCGCTGGGGCCAACGTCCTGACTTTC. Protein sequence: CASSRAGANVLTF. The full variable domain, completed using reference TRBV7-9 and TRBJ2-6, is DTGVSQNPRHKITKRGQNVTFRCDPISEHNRLYWYRQTLGQGPEFLTYFQNEAQLEKSRLLSDRFSAERPKGSFSTLEIQRTEQGDSAMYLCASSRAGANVLTFGAGSRLTVL.

This clone has only a few counts. V usage is TRBV5-5 and J usage is TRBJ2-7; D is perhaps TRBD1 (6 bases). Germline V gene lookup returns CDR1 SGHKS and CDR2 YYEKEE (reference sequence). The CDR3 length is 16 residues. Trimming left V 5 bases short and J 2 bases short, with 20 bases between. CDR3 region: CASRPLRQEETYEQYF. In DNA, the CDR3 is TGTGCCAGCAGGCCCCTCCGACAGGAAGAGACCTACGAGCAGTACTTC.

The CDR3 region is CASSGLAGRNTGELFF. DNA for the CDR3: TGTGCCAGCAGCGGCCTAGCGGGGCGAAACACCGGGGAGCTGTTTTTT. The rearrangement links TRBV5-6 to TRBJ2-2; TRBD2 agrees at 9 bases. From germline, CDR1 is SGHDT and CDR2 YYEEEE. V shed 4 bases and J 2 bases; nucleotides not matched to a gene: 6. The CDR3 extends over 16 amino acids.

The J gene is TRBJ2-2, the V gene TRBV4-3; tentatively, D is TRBD2 (7 bases). Germline CDR1 reads LGHNA; CDR2 reads YSLEER. Trimming took off 4 bases at V and 2 bases at J, with 17 bases between the two ends. The CDR3 runs to 17 residues. The CDR3 here is CASSRQLAGANTGELFF. Written as DNA, the CDR3 is TGCGCCAGCAGCCGACAACTGGCGGGGGCTAACACCGGGGAGCTGTTTTTT.

The V gene is TRBV6-1, the J gene TRBJ1-5; the D is unclear. Germline V gene lookup returns CDR1 MNHNS and CDR2 SASEGT. The CDR3 consists of 13 residues. The V and J ends lost 1 base and 9 bases respectively, with 10 bases between them. The CDR3 sequence: CASSEDIRRPQHF. The DNA of the CDR3 is TGTGCCAGCAGTGAAGACATCAGGCGGCCCCAGCATTTT.

The rearrangement links TRBV2 to TRBJ1-1; maybe TRBD1 (6 bases). The CDR3 has 14 amino acids. Trimming pared 6 bases from V and 10 bases from J, leaving 21 bases between. From germline, CDR1 is SNHLY and CDR2 FYNNEI. CDR3 loop: CASSGGTGGSGAFF. The CDR3 nucleotides are TGTGCCAGCAGCGGAGGGACGGGGGGCAGCGGAGCTTTCTTT. Based on the CDR3 plus reference TRBV2 and TRBJ1-1, the full variable domain is EPEVTQTPSHQVTQMGQEVILRCVPISNHLYFYWYRQILGQKVEFLVSFYNNEISEKSEIFDDQFSVERPDGSNFTLKIRSTKLEDSAMYFCASSGGTGGSGAFFGQGTRLTVV.

V is TRBV19 and J is TRBJ2-6; D is possibly TRBD2 (6 bases). The germline V gene encodes CDR1 LNHDA and CDR2 SQIVND (reference sequence). V was cut by 10 bases and J by 0 bases, with 19 bases left in between. The CDR3 extends over 17 amino acids. The chain's CDR3 is CATSVGEDHSGANVLTF. For the CDR3, the DNA is TGTGCCACCTCAGTGGGGGAGGATCACTCTGGGGCCAACGTCCTGACTTTC. Filled out from reference TRBV19 and TRBJ2-6, the complete variable domain reads DGGITQSPKYLFRKEGQNVTLSCEQNLNHDAMYWYRQDPGQGLRLIYYSQIVNDFQKGDIAEGYSVSREKKESFPLTVTSAQKNPTAFYLCATSVGEDHSGANVLTFGAGSRLTVL.

Comment on this clone: The sample contains more than one DNA sequence encoding this CDR3. The chain joins TRBV7-3 to TRBJ2-3, with 8 bases identical to TRBD2. Unmatched junction bases numbered 2, after V lost 0 bases and J lost 3 bases. Germline CDR1 and CDR2: SGHTA and FQGTGA. The CDR3 covers 15 residues. DNA for the CDR3: TGTGCCAGCAGCTTAACTAGCGGGGAGACAGATACGCAGTATTTT. Translation: CASSLTSGETDTQYF.

Written as DNA, the CDR3 is TGCGCCAGCAGCTGGGCGGGGGGAATAGCAACTAATGAAAAACTGTTTTTT. This encodes CASSWAGGIATNEKLFF. The chain is built from TRBV5-1 and TRBJ1-4; possible D gene TRBD1, 5 bases. The CDR3 is 17 amino acids. Per germline, CDR1 SGHRS and CDR2 YFSETQ. The V end lost 3 bases, the J end lost 0 bases, and 15 bases lay between the germline ends.

J is TRBJ1-2 and V is TRBV7-2; possible D gene TRBD1, 6 bases. Trimming shortened V by 1 base and J by 8 bases, and 23 bases separated the two germline ends. The germline CDR1 and CDR2 sequences are SGHTA and FQGNSA. The CDR3 has 17 residues. CDR3 DNA: TGTGCCAGCAGCTTAGGTCCCAACAGGGTGGCTTTTAGCGGCTACACCTTC. Its protein product is CASSLGPNRVAFSGYTF.

V usage is TRBV4-3 and J usage is TRBJ1-1; tentative D call: TRBD1 (5 bases). The CDR3 runs to 13 residues. Germline loops: CDR1 LGHNA, CDR2 YSLEER. Deletions cut 3 bases from V and 0 bases from J, with 5 bases between. Written as DNA, the CDR3 is TGCGCCAGCAGCCAGGACATGAACACTGAAGCTTTCTTT. Residues: CASSQDMNTEAFF.